Listed below are T cell receptor beta chains from one sample, sequenced in a study of lymphopenia after photon versus proton radiotherapy. Profiled with immunoSEQ multiplex PCR; TCRdb holds only in-frame clones, not every one. The sample comprises tens of thousands of clones, approximately 84% of which are singletons, and about 2% rests with the top ten. The sample was peripheral blood, taken from a patient treated with proton-based radiotherapy. The source is a man between 60 and 75 years old with pancreatic cancer. Both conserved end residues are part of each CDR3.

j_call: TRBJ1-1
v_call: TRBV6-5
cdr3_aa: CASSLTGETEAFF

j_call: TRBJ2-7
v_call: TRBV29-1
cdr3_aa: CSVGNTEYEQYF

j_call: TRBJ2-7
v_call: TRBV5-6
cdr3_aa: CASSFRSKLNTYEQYF

j_call: TRBJ2-3
v_call: TRBV5-1
cdr3_aa: CASRKLSNTDTQYF

j_call: TRBJ1-1
v_call: TRBV7-2
cdr3_aa: CASSRPQGTEAFF

j_call: TRBJ2-3
v_call: TRBV19
cdr3_aa: CASSIGQAWDTQYF

j_call: TRBJ2-1
v_call: TRBV4-3
cdr3_aa: CASSQEASGTFNEQFF

j_call: TRBJ1-5
v_call: TRBV4-2
cdr3_aa: CASSQVIRGRNQPQHF

j_call: TRBJ2-3
v_call: TRBV6-6
cdr3_aa: CASRPSGLRTTDTQYF

j_call: TRBJ2-5
v_call: TRBV18
cdr3_aa: CASSLTRAQQETQYF